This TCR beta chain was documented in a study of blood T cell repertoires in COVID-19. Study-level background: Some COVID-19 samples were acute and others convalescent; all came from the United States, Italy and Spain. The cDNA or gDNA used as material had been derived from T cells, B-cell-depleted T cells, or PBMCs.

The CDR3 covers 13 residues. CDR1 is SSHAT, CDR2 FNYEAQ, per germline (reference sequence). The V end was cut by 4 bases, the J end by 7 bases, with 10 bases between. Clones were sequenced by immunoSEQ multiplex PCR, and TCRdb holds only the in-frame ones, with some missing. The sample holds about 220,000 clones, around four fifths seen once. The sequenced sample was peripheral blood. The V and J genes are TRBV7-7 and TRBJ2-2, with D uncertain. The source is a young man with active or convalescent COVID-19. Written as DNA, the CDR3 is TGTGCCAGCAGCTCCGTTTTCGGCGGGGAGCTGTTTTTT. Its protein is CASSSVFGGELFF.